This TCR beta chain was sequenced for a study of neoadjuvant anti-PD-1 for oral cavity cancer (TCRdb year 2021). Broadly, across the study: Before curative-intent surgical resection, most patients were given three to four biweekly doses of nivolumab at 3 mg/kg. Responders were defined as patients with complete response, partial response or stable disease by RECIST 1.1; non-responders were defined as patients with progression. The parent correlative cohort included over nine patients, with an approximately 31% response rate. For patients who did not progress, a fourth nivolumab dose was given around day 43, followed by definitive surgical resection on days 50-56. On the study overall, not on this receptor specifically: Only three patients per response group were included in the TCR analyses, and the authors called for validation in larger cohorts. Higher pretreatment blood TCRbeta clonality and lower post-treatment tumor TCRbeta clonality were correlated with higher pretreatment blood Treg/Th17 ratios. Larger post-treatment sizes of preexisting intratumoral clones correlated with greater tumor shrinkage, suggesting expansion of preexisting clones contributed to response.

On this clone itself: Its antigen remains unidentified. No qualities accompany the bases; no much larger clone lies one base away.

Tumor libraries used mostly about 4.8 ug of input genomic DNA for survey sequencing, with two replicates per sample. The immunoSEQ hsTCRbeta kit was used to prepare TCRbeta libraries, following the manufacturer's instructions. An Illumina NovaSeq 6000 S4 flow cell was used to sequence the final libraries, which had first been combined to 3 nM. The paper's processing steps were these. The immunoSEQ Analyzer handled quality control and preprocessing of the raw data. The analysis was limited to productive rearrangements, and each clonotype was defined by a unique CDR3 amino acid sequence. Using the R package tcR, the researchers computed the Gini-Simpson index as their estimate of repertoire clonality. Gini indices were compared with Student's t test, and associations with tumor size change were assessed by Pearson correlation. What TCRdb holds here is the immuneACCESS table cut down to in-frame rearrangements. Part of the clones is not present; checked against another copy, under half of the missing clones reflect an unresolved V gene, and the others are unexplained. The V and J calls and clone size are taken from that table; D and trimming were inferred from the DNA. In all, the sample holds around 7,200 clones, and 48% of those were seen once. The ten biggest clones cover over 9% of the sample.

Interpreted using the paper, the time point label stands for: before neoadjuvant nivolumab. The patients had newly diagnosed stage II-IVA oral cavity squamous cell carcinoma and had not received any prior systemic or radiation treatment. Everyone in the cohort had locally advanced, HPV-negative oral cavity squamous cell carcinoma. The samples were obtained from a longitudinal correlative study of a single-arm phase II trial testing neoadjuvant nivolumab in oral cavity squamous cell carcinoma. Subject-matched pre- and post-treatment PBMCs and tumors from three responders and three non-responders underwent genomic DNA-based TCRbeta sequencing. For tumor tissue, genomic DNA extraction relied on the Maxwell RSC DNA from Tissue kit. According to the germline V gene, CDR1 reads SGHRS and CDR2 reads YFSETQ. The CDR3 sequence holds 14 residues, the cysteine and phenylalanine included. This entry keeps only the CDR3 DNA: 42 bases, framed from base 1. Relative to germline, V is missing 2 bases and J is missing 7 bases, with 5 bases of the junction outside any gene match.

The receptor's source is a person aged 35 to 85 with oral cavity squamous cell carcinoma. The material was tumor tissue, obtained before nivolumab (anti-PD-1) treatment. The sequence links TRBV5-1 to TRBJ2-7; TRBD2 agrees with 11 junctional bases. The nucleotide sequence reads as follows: TGCGCCAGCAGCTTTGTTTGGACTAGCGGGGAGCAGTACTTC. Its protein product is CASSFVWTSGEQYF. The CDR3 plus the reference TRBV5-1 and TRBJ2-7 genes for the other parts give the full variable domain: KAGVTQTPRYLIKTRGQQVTLSCSPISGHRSVSWYQQTPGQGLQFLFEYFSETQRNKGNFPGRFSGRQFSNSRSEMNVSTLELGDSALYLCASSFVWTSGEQYFGPGTRLTVT.